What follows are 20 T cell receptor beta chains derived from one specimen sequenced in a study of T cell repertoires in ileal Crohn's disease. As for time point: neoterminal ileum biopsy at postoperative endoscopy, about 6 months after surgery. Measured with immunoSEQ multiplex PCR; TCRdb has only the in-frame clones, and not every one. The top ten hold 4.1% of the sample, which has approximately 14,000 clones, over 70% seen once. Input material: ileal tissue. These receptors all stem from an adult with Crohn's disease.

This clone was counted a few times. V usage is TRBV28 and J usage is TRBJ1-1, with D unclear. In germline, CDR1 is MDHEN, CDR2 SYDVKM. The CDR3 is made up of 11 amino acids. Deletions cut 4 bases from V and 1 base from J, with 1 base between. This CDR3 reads CASSSNTEAFF. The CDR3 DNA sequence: TGTGCCAGCAGTTCGAACACTGAAGCTTTCTTT.

This CDR3 reads CASSQAQNTEAFF. Written as DNA, the CDR3 is TGTGCCAGCAGCCAAGCGCAGAACACTGAAGCTTTCTTT. This chain uses TRBV11-3 with TRBJ1-1; D is ambiguous. The germline gives CDR1 SGHNT, CDR2 YENEEA. The CDR3 spans 13 residues. V was pared by 5 bases and J by 1 base, with 8 bases between.

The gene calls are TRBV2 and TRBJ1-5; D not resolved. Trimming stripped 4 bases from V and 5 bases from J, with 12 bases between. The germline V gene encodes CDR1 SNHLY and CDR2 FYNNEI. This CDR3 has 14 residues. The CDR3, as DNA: TGTGCCAGCAGTGTCGGGCTTCCCCATCAGCCCCAGCATTTT. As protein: CASSVGLPHQPQHF. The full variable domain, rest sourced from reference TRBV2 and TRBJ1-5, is EPEVTQTPSHQVTQMGQEVILRCVPISNHLYFYWYRQILGQKVEFLVSFYNNEISEKSEIFDDQFSVERPDGSNFTLKIRSTKLEDSAMYFCASSVGLPHQPQHFGDGTRLSIL.

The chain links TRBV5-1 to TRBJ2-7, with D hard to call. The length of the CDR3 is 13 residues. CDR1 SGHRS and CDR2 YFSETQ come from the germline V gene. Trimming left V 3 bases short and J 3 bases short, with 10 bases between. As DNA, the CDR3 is TGCGCCAGCAGCTCAAAAGCCGACTACGAGCAGTACTTC. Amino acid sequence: CASSSKADYEQYF.

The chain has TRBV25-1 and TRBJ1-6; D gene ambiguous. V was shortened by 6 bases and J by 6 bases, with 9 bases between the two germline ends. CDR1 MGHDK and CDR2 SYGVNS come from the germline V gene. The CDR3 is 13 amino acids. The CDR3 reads CASRKGSNSPLHF. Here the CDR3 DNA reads TGTGCCAGCAGAAAGGGCTCTAATTCACCCCTCCACTTT.

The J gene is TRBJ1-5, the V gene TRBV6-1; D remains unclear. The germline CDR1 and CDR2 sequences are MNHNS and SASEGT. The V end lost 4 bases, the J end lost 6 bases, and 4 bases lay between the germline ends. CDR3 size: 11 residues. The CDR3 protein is CASSVSQPQHF. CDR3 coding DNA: TGTGCCAGCAGTGTAAGTCAGCCCCAGCATTTT.

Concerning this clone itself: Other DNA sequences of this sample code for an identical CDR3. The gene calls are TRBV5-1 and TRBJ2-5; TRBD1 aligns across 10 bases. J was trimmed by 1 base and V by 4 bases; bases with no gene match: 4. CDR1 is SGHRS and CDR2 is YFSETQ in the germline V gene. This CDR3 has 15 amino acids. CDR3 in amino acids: CASSLGTGAQETQYF. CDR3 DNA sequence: TGCGCCAGCAGCCTGGGGACAGGGGCCCAAGAGACCCAGTACTTC.

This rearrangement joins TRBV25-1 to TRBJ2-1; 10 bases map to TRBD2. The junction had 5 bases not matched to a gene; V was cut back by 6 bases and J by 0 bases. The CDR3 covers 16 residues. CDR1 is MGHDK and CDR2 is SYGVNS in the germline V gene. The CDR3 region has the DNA TGTGCCAGCAGCGCAAGCGGGAGGGTCTCCTACAATGAGCAGTTCTTC. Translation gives CASSASGRVSYNEQFF.

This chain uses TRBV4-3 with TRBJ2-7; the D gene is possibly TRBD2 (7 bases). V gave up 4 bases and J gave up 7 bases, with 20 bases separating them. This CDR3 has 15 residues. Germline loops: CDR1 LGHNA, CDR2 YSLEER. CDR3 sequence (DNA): TGCGCCAGCAGCCTTCGTTGGGGGGGGCCGGGGGAGCAGTACTTC. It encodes CASSLRWGGPGEQYF.

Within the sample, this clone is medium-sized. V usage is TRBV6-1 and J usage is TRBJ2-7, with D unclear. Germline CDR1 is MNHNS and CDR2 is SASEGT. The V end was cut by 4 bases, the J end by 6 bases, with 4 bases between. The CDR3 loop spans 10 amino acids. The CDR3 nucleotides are TGTGCCAGCAGTGGGGTCGAGCAGTACTTC. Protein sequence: CASSGVEQYF.

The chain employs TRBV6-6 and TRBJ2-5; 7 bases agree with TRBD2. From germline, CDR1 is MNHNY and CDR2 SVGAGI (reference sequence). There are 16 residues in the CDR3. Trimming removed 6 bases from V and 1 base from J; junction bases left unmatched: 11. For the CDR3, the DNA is TGTGCCAGCAGCCGATACGCTAGCGGCCCCCAAGAGACCCAGTACTTC. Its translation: CASSRYASGPQETQYF.

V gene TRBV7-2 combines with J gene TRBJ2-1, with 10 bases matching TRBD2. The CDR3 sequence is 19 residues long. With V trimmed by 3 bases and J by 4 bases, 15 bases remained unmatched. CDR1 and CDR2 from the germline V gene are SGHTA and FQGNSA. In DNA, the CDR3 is TGTGCCAGCAGCTTCAACCCGTCTGGGAGCGGGGGGGAGTACAATGAGCAGTTCTTC. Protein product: CASSFNPSGSGGEYNEQFF.

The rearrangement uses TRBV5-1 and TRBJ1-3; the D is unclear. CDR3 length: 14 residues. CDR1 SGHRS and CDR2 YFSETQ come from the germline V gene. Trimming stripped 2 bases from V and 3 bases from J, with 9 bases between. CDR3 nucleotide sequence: TGCGCCAGCAGCTTTAGCCAAGGTGGAAACACCATATATTTT. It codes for CASSFSQGGNTIYF.

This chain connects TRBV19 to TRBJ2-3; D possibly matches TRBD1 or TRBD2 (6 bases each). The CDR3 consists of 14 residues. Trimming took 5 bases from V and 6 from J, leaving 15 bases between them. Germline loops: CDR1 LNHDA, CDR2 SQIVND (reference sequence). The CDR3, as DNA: TGTGCCAGTAGTCCAGGTCGGAGGGGGGATACGCAGTATTTT. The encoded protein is CASSPGRRGDTQYF. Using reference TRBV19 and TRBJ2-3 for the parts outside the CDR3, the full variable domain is DGGITQSPKYLFRKEGQNVTLSCEQNLNHDAMYWYRQDPGQGLRLIYYSQIVNDFQKGDIAEGYSVSREKKESFPLTVTSAQKNPTAFYLCASSPGRRGDTQYFGPGTRLTVL.

The CDR3 DNA reads TGTGCCTGGAGAGGGTCACGGGGTTGGTCAGATACGCAGTATTTT. Translated, it gives CAWRGSRGWSDTQYF. The chain joins TRBV30 to TRBJ2-3; D may be TRBD2 (5 bases). Germline CDR1 GTSNPN, CDR2 SVGIG (reference sequence). The CDR3 length is 15 residues. V was shortened by 3 bases and J by 4 bases, with 17 bases between the two germline ends.

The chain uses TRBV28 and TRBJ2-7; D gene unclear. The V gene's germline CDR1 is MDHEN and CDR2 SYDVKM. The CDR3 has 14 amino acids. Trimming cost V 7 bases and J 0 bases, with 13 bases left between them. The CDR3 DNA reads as TGTGCCAGCAACCCTTTCGCAAGCTCCTACGAGCAGTACTTC. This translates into CASNPFASSYEQYF.

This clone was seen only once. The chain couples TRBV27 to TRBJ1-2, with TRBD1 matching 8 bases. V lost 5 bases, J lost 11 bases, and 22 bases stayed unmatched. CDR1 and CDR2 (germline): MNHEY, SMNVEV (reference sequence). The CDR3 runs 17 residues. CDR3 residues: CASSLYSNRGTTRLYTF. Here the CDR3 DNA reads TGTGCCAGCAGTCTTTATTCTAACAGGGGGACCACACGGCTTTACACCTTC.

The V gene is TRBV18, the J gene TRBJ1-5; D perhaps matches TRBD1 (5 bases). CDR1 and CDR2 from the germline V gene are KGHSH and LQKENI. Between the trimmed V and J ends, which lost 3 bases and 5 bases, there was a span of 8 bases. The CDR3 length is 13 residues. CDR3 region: CASSPGGDQPQHF. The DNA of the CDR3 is TGTGCCAGCTCACCGGGAGGGGATCAGCCCCAGCATTTT.

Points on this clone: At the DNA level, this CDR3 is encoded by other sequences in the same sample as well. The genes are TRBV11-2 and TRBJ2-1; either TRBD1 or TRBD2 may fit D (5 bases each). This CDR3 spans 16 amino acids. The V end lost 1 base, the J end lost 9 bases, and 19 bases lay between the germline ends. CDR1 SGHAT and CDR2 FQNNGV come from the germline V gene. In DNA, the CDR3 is TGTGCCAGCAGCTTAGGAGGGTCCGGGGTGGGGCGTGAGCAGTTCTTC. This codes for CASSLGGSGVGREQFF.

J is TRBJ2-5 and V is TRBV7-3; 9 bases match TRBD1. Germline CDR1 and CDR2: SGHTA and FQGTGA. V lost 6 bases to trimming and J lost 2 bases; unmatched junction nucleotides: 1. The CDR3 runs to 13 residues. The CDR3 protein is CASRGQGQETQYF. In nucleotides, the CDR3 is TGTGCCAGCAGGGGACAGGGACAAGAGACCCAGTACTTC.